The present T cell receptor (beta chain) was sequenced within a study of shared clonotypes between healthy human individuals. After removal of 3 bases from V and 3 bases from J, the junction contained 10 bases not matched to a gene. The CDR3 length is 16 residues. CDR1 and CDR2 from the germline V gene are KGHSH and LQKENI. Original methodology: ImmunoSEQ output held junction-only sequences without quality scores, so filtering differed. The method was immunoSEQ multiplex PCR; TCRdb's version includes in-frame clones alone and lacks a portion of them. V and J calls and clone size are copied from that table; D and trimming were computed from the DNA. Counted here are fewer than 2.5 million clones, approximately 93% occurring once; the ten biggest clones make up around 0.37%. Donors included only healthy HIV-negative adults lacking recent acute infections or vaccinations.

The chain employs TRBV18 and TRBJ2-5; TRBD2 aligns across 7 bases. The TCR comes from a man younger than 30 in good health. Some clones in this sample may be carry-over from other donors' samples. Sequenced material: naive CD4+ T cells from PBMCs. Subset described: CD45RA+ positively selected. Written as DNA, the CDR3 is TGTGCCAGCTCACCCGATCTCACCCTAGCGGAAGAGACCCAGTACTTC. Encoded protein: CASSPDLTLAEETQYF.